Sequencing of this TCR beta chain was carried out in a study of radiation and T cells in renal cell carcinoma. Here immunoSEQ multiplex PCR was the method, and the copy in TCRdb shows in-frame clones only, minus some. This table has roughly 130,000 clones, 88% appearing once. Time point in this sample: blood 2 weeks post-SBRT. Treatment of the sample: 15 Gy SBRT to primary tumor, nephrectomy 4 weeks later. There are 11 residues in the CDR3. Germline V lookup: CDR1 SGHNT, CDR2 YENEEA. The V gene lost 1 base and the J gene lost 6 bases, with 4 bases spanning the gap. This sample comprised blood, obtained from a patient whose treatment included radiotherapy and nephrectomy. The clonotype comes from a woman in her sixties or seventies with renal cell carcinoma. The chain couples TRBV11-3 to TRBJ2-7, with D unresolved. The CDR3 nucleotides read TGTGCCAGCAGCTTAGGGGTCGAGCAGTACTTC. It is translated as CASSLGVEQYF. Complete variable domain (other parts from reference TRBV11-3 and TRBJ2-7): EAGVVQSPRYKIIEKKQPVAFWCNPISGHNTLYWYLQNLGQGPELLIRYENEEAVDDSQLPKDRFSAERLKGVDSTLKIQPAELGDSAVYLCASSLGVEQYFGPGTRLTVT.